Listed here are 20 T cell receptor beta chains from one sample, sequenced in a study of blood T cell repertoires in COVID-19. Clones were sequenced by immunoSEQ multiplex PCR, and TCRdb holds only the in-frame ones, with some missing. Of hundreds of thousands of clones in the sample, roughly nine tenths were seen once. The sample was peripheral blood. The receptors shown here come from a man aged 18 to 30 with COVID-19, enrolled during active disease.

V usage is TRBV19 and J usage is TRBJ2-1, with TRBD2 as a possible D gene (5 bases). The ends were cut back, 3 bases at V and 3 bases at J, with 15 bases in the middle. The CDR3 runs to 16 residues. Germline values: CDR1 LNHDA, CDR2 SQIVND (reference sequence). The CDR3 DNA follows: TGTGCCAGTAGTATCCTTGCCCACCGGGACTACAATGAGCAGTTCTTC. Translating gives CASSILAHRDYNEQFF.

The V call is TRBV9, the J call TRBJ2-5, with D possibly matching TRBD1 (7 bases). Trimming removed 1 base from V and 4 bases from J, with 14 bases in between. CDR1 is SGDLS and CDR2 is YYNGEE in the germline V gene. This CDR3 has 15 amino acids. The CDR3, as DNA: TGTGCCAGCAGCGTATCAGGAGGGACAGCAGAGACCCAGTACTTC. Protein product: CASSVSGGTAETQYF.

In its sample, this clone was seen once. This chain connects TRBV5-6 to TRBJ2-5; no firm D call. The CDR3 is 14 amino acids. Trimming took 2 bases from V and 2 from J, leaving 10 bases between them. From germline, CDR1 is SGHDT and CDR2 YYEEEE. The CDR3 loop reads CASSFLQVQETQYF. Here the CDR3 DNA reads TGTGCCAGCAGCTTTCTGCAGGTTCAAGAGACCCAGTACTTC.

The V gene is TRBV6-5, the J gene TRBJ2-1; 13 bases fit TRBD2. Germline CDR1 reads MNHEY; CDR2 reads SVGAGI. The CDR3 has 14 residues. The ends lost 7 bases at V and 10 bases at J; junction bases unmatched: 7. The CDR3 sequence is CASTIRTSGGEQFF. CDR3 nucleotides: TGTGCCAGCACCATTCGGACTAGCGGGGGCGAGCAGTTCTTC.

The chain recombines TRBV9 with TRBJ2-1, with TRBD2 matching 10 bases. Losses at the gene ends were 0 bases for V and 2 bases for J; bases not matched to a gene: 5. The CDR3 extends over 17 amino acids. Per germline, CDR1 SGDLS and CDR2 YYNGEE. In nucleotides, the CDR3 is TGTGCCAGCAGCGTAGAAGCGGGGGGGAGGACCTACAATGAGCAGTTCTTC. As protein: CASSVEAGGRTYNEQFF. The variable domain in full, with the rest retrieved from reference TRBV9 and TRBJ2-1, is DSGVTQTPKHLITATGQRVTLRCSPRSGDLSVYWYQQSLDQGLQFLIQYYNGEERAKGNILERFSAQQFPDLHSELNLSSLELGDSALYFCASSVEAGGRTYNEQFFGPGTRLTVL.

The chain links TRBV19 to TRBJ2-4; D possibly corresponds to TRBD2 (6 bases). Trimming left V 3 bases short and J 5 bases short, with 17 bases between. The CDR3 length is 16 residues. Germline values: CDR1 LNHDA, CDR2 SQIVND (reference sequence). The DNA of the CDR3 is TGTGCCAGTAGTATCGCGGTTCTGTCGGGGGAAAACATTCAGTACTTC. Encoded protein: CASSIAVLSGENIQYF.

The J gene is TRBJ1-6, the V gene TRBV5-1; no definite D call. The CDR3 has 16 amino acids. V lost 2 bases to trimming and J lost 0 bases, with 9 bases between them. Germline V CDR1 and CDR2: SGHRS, YFSETQ. CDR3 region: CASSFTEGSYNSPLHF. The CDR3 coding sequence is TGCGCCAGCAGCTTTACAGAAGGCTCCTATAATTCACCCCTCCACTTT.

This clone came up once. The chain is built from TRBV3-1 (or the pseudogene TRBV3-2) and TRBJ1-2; D call uncertain. Germline V gene lookup returns CDR1 LGHDT and CDR2 YNNKEL (reference sequence). This CDR3 is built from 18 residues. V lost 4 bases, J lost 3 bases, and 24 bases lay in between. The CDR3: CASSLTYRGLTGDYGYTF. In DNA form, the CDR3 reads TGTGCCAGCAGCCTAACCTATCGAGGACTCACCGGAGACTATGGCTACACCTTC.

The chain links TRBV3-1 (or the pseudogene TRBV3-2) to TRBJ2-7; 14 positions match TRBD2. This CDR3 comprises 16 residues. The germline V gene has CDR1 LGHDT and CDR2 YNNKEL (reference sequence). V shed 4 bases, J shed 2 bases, and the junction held 4 bases outside the gene matches. DNA of the CDR3: TGTGCCAGCAGCCGCGGGACTAGCGGGGGACCCTACGAGCAGTACTTC. This encodes CASSRGTSGGPYEQYF.

This chain links TRBV14 with TRBJ1-6; 8 bases fit TRBD1. The CDR3 has 15 amino acids. The germline CDR1 and CDR2 sequences are SGHDN and FVKESK. J was trimmed by 10 bases and V by 4 bases; bases with no gene match: 9. CDR3: CASSRAGTGLSPLHF. As DNA, the CDR3 is TGTGCCAGCAGCCGAGCCGGGACAGGCCTATCACCCCTCCACTTT.

The chain uses TRBV2 and TRBJ2-4, with 12 bases fitting TRBD2. CDR3 length: 15 amino acids. Germline V gene lookup returns CDR1 SNHLY and CDR2 FYNNEI. The V gene end was trimmed by 7 bases and the J gene end by 3 bases; junction bases not matched to a gene: 4. CDR3: CASTLAGGGKNIQYF. The CDR3 DNA reads as TGTGCCAGCACTCTAGCGGGAGGGGGCAAAAACATTCAGTACTTC.

This clone was seen only once. The same CDR3 also results from other DNA sequences found in this sample. The V and J genes are TRBV7-2 and TRBJ1-1; the D gene is possibly TRBD1 (5 bases). The CDR3 is 13 amino acids. The germline V gene has CDR1 SGHTA and CDR2 FQGNSA. Trimming shortened V by 2 bases and J by 4 bases, and 8 bases separated the two germline ends. The CDR3 coding sequence is TGTGCCAGCAGCTTATACGGGGGCACTGAAGCTTTCTTT. It is translated as CASSLYGGTEAFF.

This clone was counted a few times. The chain couples TRBV4-1 to TRBJ2-7; a weak D match, TRBD2 (6 bases). The CDR3 runs to 13 residues. The germline V gene encodes CDR1 MGHRA and CDR2 YSYEKL. The germline V and J ends were trimmed by 0 bases and 7 bases, with 10 bases remaining between them. CDR3 nucleotides: TGCGCCAGCAGCCAAGAACGGGGGAGAGAGCAGTACTTC. It translates to CASSQERGREQYF.

The rearrangement uses TRBV4-1 and TRBJ2-4; possible D gene TRBD1, 5 bases. Germline CDR1 MGHRA, CDR2 YSYEKL. CDR3 length: 17 residues. V shed 4 bases and J shed 8 bases, with 24 bases lying between them. CDR3 loop: CASSRGAAVGSEDIQYF. DNA for the CDR3: TGCGCCAGCAGCCGTGGGGCCGCCGTGGGTTCGGAAGACATTCAGTACTTC.

The chain carries TRBV5-1 and TRBJ1-6; 7 bases line up with TRBD1. The germline CDR1 and CDR2 sequences are SGHRS and YFSETQ. CDR3 length equals 14 residues. Trimming at V came to 2 bases and at J to 6 bases, leaving 2 bases not matched to a gene. This CDR3 reads CASSFGTANSPLHF. The DNA of the CDR3 is TGCGCCAGCAGCTTCGGGACAGCTAATTCACCCCTCCACTTT.

This chain joins TRBV6-1 and TRBJ1-5; no firm D call. Trimming took off 1 base at V and 0 bases at J, with 7 bases between the two ends. CDR1 is MNHNS and CDR2 is SASEGT in the germline V gene. The CDR3 is 15 amino acids. DNA for the CDR3: TGTGCCAGCAGTGAAGGAGAATATAGCAATCAGCCCCAGCATTTT. Encoded protein: CASSEGEYSNQPQHF.

This clone was observed a single time. The chain has TRBV7-9 and TRBJ2-7; D gene uncertain. The germline V gene has CDR1 SEHNR and CDR2 FQNEAQ (reference sequence). V was clipped by 4 bases and J by 4 bases, with 2 bases between them. The CDR3 is 10 amino acids. In DNA, the CDR3 is TGTGCCAGCAGCTCGTACGAGCAGTACTTC. Its protein product is CASSSYEQYF.

This clone was counted once. The chain combines TRBV21-1 with TRBJ2-2; no check of the table's D call, TRBD1, against the DNA was made. TRBV21-1 is marked as a pseudogene. The CDR3 extends over 16 amino acids. The CDR3, as DNA: TGTGCCAGCAGCAAAGGTCGACAGTCGAACACCGGGGAGCTGTTTTTT. Its protein product is CASSKGRQSNTGELFF.

V and J are TRBV3-1 (or the pseudogene TRBV3-2) and TRBJ2-5; TRBD2 agrees at 7 bases. Unmatched junction bases numbered 4, after V lost 1 base and J lost 5 bases. CDR3 length equals 14 residues. Germline V gene data show CDR1 as LGHDT and CDR2 as YNNKEL (reference sequence). The CDR3 bases are TGTGCCAGCAGCCAAGGACTAGCCAGGGAGACCCAGTACTTC. Protein sequence: CASSQGLARETQYF.

The V and J genes are TRBV1 and TRBJ2-1; the tabulated D call, TRBD2, remains unverified against the DNA. TRBV1 is tagged as a pseudogene. The length of the CDR3 is 17 residues. DNA of the CDR3: TGCACCAGCAGCCAAGATTTTAACTTTCTAGCACGCAATGAGCAGTTCTTC. This gives the protein CTSSQDFNFLARNEQFF.